This paragraph covers one TCR beta chain sequence. It may be a read error: a sequence one base away is much more abundant. Arm-PCR with iRepertoire HTBI primers amplified the CDR3 regions for these TCR beta libraries. TCRdb reprocessed the multiplex PCR reads via MiXCR and lists one record per CDR3 protein. Here the sample spans 400,000 to 500,000 distinct CDR3 sequences, 15% to 20% being singletons. These data are taken from a study of regulatory T cells in long-lasting Graves disease. This CDR3 has 15 amino acids. Germline loops: CDR1 LGHDT, CDR2 YNNKEL (reference sequence). The time point was: newly diagnosed GD, antithyroid drugs for less than 3 months. Following extraction of RNA from PBMCs, that RNA was used to make the TCR library. These data are also associated with another study on T cells in Graves' hyperthyroidism and ophthalmopathy.

The TCR was taken from a woman aged 18 to 35 with Graves disease. The source material was peripheral blood mononuclear cells (PBMCs), sampled at new diagnosis, from a patient treated with antithyroid drugs. This chain uses TRBV3-1 with TRBJ1-1, with D possibly being TRBD1 (5 bases). The CDR3 DNA is TGTGCCAGCAGCCTAGCCGGGGCTGGGAACACTGGAGCTTTCTTT. Its translation: CASSLAGAGNTGAFF. Full variable domain (outside the CDR3, taken from reference TRBV3-1 and TRBJ1-1): DTAVSQTPKYLVTQMGNDKSIKCEQNLGHDTMYWYKQDSKKFLKIMFSYNNKELIINETVPNRFSPKSPDKAHLNLHINSLELGDSAVYFCASSLAGAGNTGAFFGQGTRLTVV.